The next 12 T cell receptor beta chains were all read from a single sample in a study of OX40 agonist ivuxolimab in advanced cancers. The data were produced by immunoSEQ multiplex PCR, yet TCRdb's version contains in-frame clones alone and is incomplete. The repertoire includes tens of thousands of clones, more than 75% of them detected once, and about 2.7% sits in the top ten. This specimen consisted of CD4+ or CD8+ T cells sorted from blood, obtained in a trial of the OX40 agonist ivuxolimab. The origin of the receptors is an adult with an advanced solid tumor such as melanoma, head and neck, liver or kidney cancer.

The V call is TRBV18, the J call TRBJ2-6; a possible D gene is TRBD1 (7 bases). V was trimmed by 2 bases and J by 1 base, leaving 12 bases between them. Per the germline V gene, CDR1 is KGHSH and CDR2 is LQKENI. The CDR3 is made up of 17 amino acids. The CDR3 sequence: CASSPVEGASGANVLTF. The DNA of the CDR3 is TGTGCCAGCTCACCAGTGGAGGGGGCTTCTGGGGCCAACGTCCTGACTTTC.

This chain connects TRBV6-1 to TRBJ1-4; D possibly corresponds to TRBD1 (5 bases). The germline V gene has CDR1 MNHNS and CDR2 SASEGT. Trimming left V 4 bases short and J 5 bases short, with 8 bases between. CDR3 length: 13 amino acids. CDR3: CASSGGVNEKLFF. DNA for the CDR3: TGTGCCAGCAGTGGGGGGGTCAATGAAAAACTGTTTTTT.

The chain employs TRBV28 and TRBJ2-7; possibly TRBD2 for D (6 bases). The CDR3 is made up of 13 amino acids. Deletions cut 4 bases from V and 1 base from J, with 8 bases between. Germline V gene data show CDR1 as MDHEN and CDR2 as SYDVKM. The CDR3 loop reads CASSSGTSYEQYF. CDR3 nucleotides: TGTGCCAGCAGTTCCGGGACTTCCTACGAGCAGTACTTC.

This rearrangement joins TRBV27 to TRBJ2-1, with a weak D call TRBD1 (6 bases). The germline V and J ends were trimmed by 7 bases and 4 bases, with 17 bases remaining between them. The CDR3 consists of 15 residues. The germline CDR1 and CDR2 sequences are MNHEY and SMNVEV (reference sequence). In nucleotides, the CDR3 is TGTGCCAGCACCCTAGCCTGGCAGGGGTACAATGAGCAGTTCTTC. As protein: CASTLAWQGYNEQFF.

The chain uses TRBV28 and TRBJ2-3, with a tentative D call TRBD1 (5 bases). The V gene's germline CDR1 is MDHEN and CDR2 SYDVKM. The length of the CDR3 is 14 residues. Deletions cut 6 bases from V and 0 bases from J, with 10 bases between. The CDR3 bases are TGTGCCAGCAGCAAAGGACATAGCACAGATACGCAGTATTTT. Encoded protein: CASSKGHSTDTQYF.

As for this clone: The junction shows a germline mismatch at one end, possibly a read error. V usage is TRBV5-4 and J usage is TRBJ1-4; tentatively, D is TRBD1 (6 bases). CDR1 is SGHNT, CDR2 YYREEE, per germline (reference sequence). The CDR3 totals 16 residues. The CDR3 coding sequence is TGCGCCAGCAGCCAAGATGGGGGGGCCCTTAATGAAAAACTGTTTTTT. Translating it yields CASSQDGGALNEKLFF.

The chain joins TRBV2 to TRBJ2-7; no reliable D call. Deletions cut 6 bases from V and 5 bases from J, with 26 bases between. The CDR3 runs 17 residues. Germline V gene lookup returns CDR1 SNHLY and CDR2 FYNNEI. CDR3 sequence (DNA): TGTGCCAGCAGGGCACTCGGTACGCTTGGAGATGCCAACGAGCAGTACTTC. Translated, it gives CASRALGTLGDANEQYF.

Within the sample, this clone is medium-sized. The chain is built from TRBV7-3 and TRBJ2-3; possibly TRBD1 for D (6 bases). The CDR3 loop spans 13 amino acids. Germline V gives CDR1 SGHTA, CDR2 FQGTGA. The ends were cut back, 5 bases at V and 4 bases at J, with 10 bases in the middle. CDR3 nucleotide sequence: TGTGCCAGCAGCCTTACAGGGCCAGATACGCAGTATTTT. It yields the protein CASSLTGPDTQYF.

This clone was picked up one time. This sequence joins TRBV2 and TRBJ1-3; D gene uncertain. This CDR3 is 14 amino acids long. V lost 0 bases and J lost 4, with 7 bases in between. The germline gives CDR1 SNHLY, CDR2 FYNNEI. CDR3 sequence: CASSEARIGNTIYF. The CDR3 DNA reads TGTGCCAGCAGTGAAGCGAGGATCGGAAACACCATATATTTT.

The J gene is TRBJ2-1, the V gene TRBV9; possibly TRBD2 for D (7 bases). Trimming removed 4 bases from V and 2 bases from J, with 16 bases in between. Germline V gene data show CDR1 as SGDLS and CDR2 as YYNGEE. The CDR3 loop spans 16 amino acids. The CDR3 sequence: CASSPRRGAPYNEQFF. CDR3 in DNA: TGTGCCAGCAGCCCCCGCCGGGGGGCCCCCTACAATGAGCAGTTCTTC.

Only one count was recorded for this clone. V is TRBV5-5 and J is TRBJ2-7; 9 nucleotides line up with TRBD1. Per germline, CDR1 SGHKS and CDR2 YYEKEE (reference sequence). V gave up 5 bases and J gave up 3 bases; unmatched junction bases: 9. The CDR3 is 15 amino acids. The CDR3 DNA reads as TGTGCCAGCAGAGTCAGTGGGACAGGGAACTACGAGCAGTACTTC. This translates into CASRVSGTGNYEQYF.

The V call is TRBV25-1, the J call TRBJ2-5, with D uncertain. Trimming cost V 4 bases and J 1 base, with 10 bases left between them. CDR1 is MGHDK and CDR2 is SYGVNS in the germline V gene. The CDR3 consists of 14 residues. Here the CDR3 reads CASSAYHSQETQYF. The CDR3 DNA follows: TGTGCCAGCAGTGCCTACCATAGCCAAGAGACCCAGTACTTC.